This T cell receptor (beta chain) was profiled in a study of blood T cell repertoires in COVID-19. Across the whole study: COVID-19 samples from acute and convalescent phases originated in the United States, Italy and Spain. T cells, B-cell-depleted T cells, or PBMCs supplied cDNA or gDNA.

In the source study's methods: Nucleated cell counts were estimated from reference gene primer amplification. TCRdb keeps only in-frame clones here, not all; method: immunoSEQ multiplex PCR. The V and J calls and clone size come from that table; D and trimming were worked out from the DNA. The table lists 120,000 to 150,000 clones, approximately 80% of them singletons. The ends lost 7 bases at V and 1 base at J; junction bases unmatched: 6. The CDR3 is made up of 14 amino acids. CDR1 and CDR2 (germline): SNHLY, FYNNEI. Material: peripheral blood. This receptor was identified in a man over 45 with acute or convalescent COVID-19. The chain couples TRBV2 to TRBJ2-7; 8 positions agree with TRBD2. CDR3 amino acids: CASIRRGASYEQYV. The DNA of the CDR3 is TGTGCCAGCATTCGGCGGGGGGCATCCTACGAGCAGTACGTC.